The 21 T cell receptor beta chains below come from one sample, sequenced in a study of blood T cells in healthy people across ages. A second PCR of 7 to 11 cycles used a sample-barcoded 5' primer and a J-beta primer mix. TCRdb re-called the 5' RACE reads through MiXCR, storing one row per CDR3 protein. The table has 1,800,000 or so distinct CDR3 sequences, around 40% seen once. Sequenced: blood. The receptors stem from a human donor in good health.

This clonotype has more than one count but fewer than ten. This chain uses TRBV12-3 or TRBV12-4 with TRBJ1-3; D is possibly TRBD1 (5 bases). The CDR3 is 14 residues long. Between the trimmed V and J ends, which lost 6 bases and 2 bases, there was a span of 11 bases. The CDR3 coding sequence is TGTGCCAGCAGGCAGCAGGGAACTGGAAACACCATATATTTT. Translated, it gives CASRQQGTGNTIYF.

At least ten counts were recorded for this clonotype. One end of the junction does not line up with germline, which may come from a read error. The rearrangement uses TRBV5-1 and TRBJ2-7; 8 bases align to TRBD1. This CDR3 region has 13 residues. CDR1 and CDR2 from the germline V gene are SGHRS and YFSETQ. CDR3 protein: CASSLDRGSEQYF. DNA for the CDR3: TGTGCCAGCAGTTTAGACAGGGGAAGCGAGCAGTACTTC.

This clonotype has a single count. The chain joins TRBV6-5 to TRBJ1-2, with unresolved D. Germline CDR1 and CDR2: MNHEY and SVGAGI. The CDR3 consists of 14 residues. The ends were cut back, 5 bases at V and 1 base at J, with 11 bases in the middle. The CDR3 here is CASSQLTSNYGYTF. CDR3 DNA sequence: TGTGCCAGCAGTCAACTTACAAGTAACTATGGCTACACCTTC.

Turning to this clonotype: The junction differs from germline at one of its ends, possibly a read error. This chain uses TRBV6-6 with TRBJ2-5; tentatively, D is TRBD2 (6 bases). Germline assignment: CDR1 MNHNY and CDR2 SVGAGI (reference sequence). The CDR3 runs to 16 residues. CDR3 DNA: TGTGCCAGCAATTACCCCCTGCGGGGAATGGAAGAGACCCAGTACTTC. This sequence encodes CASNYPLRGMEETQYF.

This clonotype was found a few times. The rearrangement joins TRBV5-1 to TRBJ2-7; 11 bases fit TRBD1. The germline CDR1 and CDR2 sequences are SGHRS and YFSETQ. V dropped 5 bases and J dropped 5; count of bases not matched to a gene: 0. The CDR3 contains 12 residues. The CDR3 spells CASRDRGHEQYF. For the CDR3, the DNA is TGCGCCAGCAGGGACAGGGGGCACGAGCAGTACTTC.

This clonotype showed up just a few times. The genes are TRBV7-3 and TRBJ2-3; D is uncertain. V lost 1 base, J lost 1 base, and 9 bases lay in between. The CDR3 spans 15 residues. CDR1 is SGHTA and CDR2 is FQGTGA in the germline V gene. CDR3 coding DNA: TGTGCCAGCAGCTTAAGGCCAAGCGGCACAGATACGCAGTATTTT. Translated: CASSLRPSGTDTQYF. Full variable domain (remainder filled in from reference TRBV7-3 and TRBJ2-3): GAGVSQTPSNKVTEKGKYVELRCDPISGHTALYWYRQSLGQGPEFLIYFQGTGAADDSGLPNDRFFAVRPEGSVSTLKIQRTERGDSAVYLCASSLRPSGTDTQYFGPGTRLTVL.

This clonotype was recorded a few times. The chain combines TRBV5-1 with TRBJ2-4; unclear D gene. The tail of the sequence fits TRBJ2-7 better, so the J call may be wrong. Germline values: CDR1 SGHRS, CDR2 YFSETQ. This CDR3 has 13 amino acids. The CDR3 loop reads CASSLGPMDEQYF. In DNA, the CDR3 is TGCGCCAGCAGCTTGGGGCCAATGGACGAGCAGTACTTC.

The rearrangement joins TRBV7-9 to TRBJ1-1; the match to TRBD1 covers 9 bases. In germline, CDR1 is SEHNR, CDR2 FQNEAQ (reference sequence). The CDR3 loop spans 14 amino acids. V was clipped by 6 bases and J by 5 bases; unmatched bases: 7. The CDR3 loop is CASRSRQGVTEAFF. Written as DNA, the CDR3 is TGTGCCAGCAGGTCTCGACAGGGGGTAACTGAAGCTTTCTTT.

Worth noting for this clonotype: Relative to the germline gene, one junction end is altered; a read error may explain this. The rearrangement links TRBV4-1 to TRBJ2-5, with 8 bases aligning to TRBD2. This CDR3 has 13 residues. Germline CDR1 MGHRA, CDR2 YSYEKL. The CDR3 coding sequence is TGCGCCAGCAGCCAAGTTAGCGGGGAGACCCTGTACTTC. Its protein product is CASSQVSGETLYF.

The rearrangement links TRBV29-1 to TRBJ1-2; TRBD1 is a possible D gene (5 bases). The germline CDR1 and CDR2 sequences are SQVTM and ANQGSEA. Between the trimmed V and J ends, which lost 1 base and 3 bases, there was a span of 15 bases. The CDR3 has 15 residues. CDR3 DNA sequence: TGCAGCGTTGAAGTAGGGGAATGGGGCTACTATGGCTACACCTTC. It encodes CSVEVGEWGYYGYTF.

The genes are TRBV4-1 and TRBJ1-4, with a possible D match to TRBD1 (5 bases). Germline CDR1 reads MGHRA; CDR2 reads YSYEKL. The CDR3 has 14 residues. V was clipped by 1 base and J by 5 bases, with 8 bases between them. The CDR3 loop is CASSQVAGNEKLFF. In DNA form, the CDR3 reads TGCGCCAGCAGCCAAGTCGCAGGGAATGAAAAACTGTTTTTT.

In its sample, this clonotype was seen many times. The V and J genes are TRBV29-1 and TRBJ2-7; possible D gene TRBD1, 6 bases. Germline V gene sequence: CDR1 SQVTM, CDR2 ANQGSEA. This CDR3 has 13 residues. Trimming pared 2 bases from V and 2 bases from J, leaving 10 bases between. The CDR3 loop is CSVERQGTYEQYF. Written as DNA, the CDR3 is TGCAGCGTTGAAAGGCAGGGGACCTACGAGCAGTACTTC.

This clonotype appeared a single time. The genes are TRBV29-1 and TRBJ1-1, with D uncertain. V was clipped by 5 bases and J by 2 bases, with 12 bases between them. CDR3 length equals 13 residues. CDR1 SQVTM and CDR2 ANQGSEA come from the germline V gene. CDR3 sequence (DNA): TGCAGCGTTCGCGTTTCCGGTAACACTGAAGCTTTCTTT. It is translated as CSVRVSGNTEAFF. Supplemented by reference TRBV29-1 and TRBJ1-1, the full variable domain reads SAVISQKPSRDICQRGTSLTIQCQVDSQVTMMFWYRQQPGQSLTLIATANQGSEATYESGFVIDKFPISRPNLTFSTLTVSNMSPEDSSIYLCSVRVSGNTEAFFGQGTRLTVV.

The chain recombines TRBV20-1 with TRBJ2-5; no clear D. Per germline, CDR1 DFQATT and CDR2 SNEGSKA (reference sequence). V gave up 2 bases and J gave up 1 base, with 11 bases separating them. CDR3 length: 14 residues. This CDR3 reads CSARRLSIQETQYF. The CDR3 nucleotides read TGCAGTGCTAGAAGACTGAGTATCCAAGAGACCCAGTACTTC.

The chain couples TRBV4-3 to TRBJ2-3; 7 positions match TRBD1. Germline loops: CDR1 LGHNA, CDR2 YSLEER. There are 15 residues in the CDR3. With 4 bases clipped from V and 2 bases from J, the junction kept 6 bases outside the gene matches. The chain's CDR3 is CASSRLTGTTDTQYF. CDR3 nucleotides: TGCGCCAGCAGCCGCCTGACAGGGACCACAGATACGCAGTATTTT.

This clonotype was recorded a few times. The chain couples TRBV29-1 to TRBJ1-2; TRBD1 might be the D (6 bases). CDR1 SQVTM and CDR2 ANQGSEA come from the germline V gene. This CDR3 has 13 amino acids. V lost 4 bases, J lost 2 bases, and 11 bases lay in between. The CDR3 is CSVGVGGNYGYTF. Here the CDR3 DNA reads TGCAGCGTTGGGGTAGGGGGAAACTATGGCTACACCTTC.

Worth noting for this clonotype: A much larger clone lies one base from this, so it may be a read error. This chain connects TRBV2 to TRBJ2-7; no clear D. Deletions cut 4 bases from V and 2 bases from J, with 9 bases between. This CDR3 is 13 amino acids long. Germline V lookup: CDR1 SNHLY, CDR2 FYNNEI. The CDR3 here is CASSVYGAYEQYF. The CDR3 DNA reads TGTGCCAGCAGTGTGTATGGGGCCTACGAGCAGTACTTC.

This clonotype was counted between two and nine times. V gene TRBV29-1 combines with J gene TRBJ1-6; D is unclear. CDR3 length equals 12 residues. V shed 7 bases and J shed 7 bases, with 11 bases lying between them. Per germline, CDR1 SQVTM and CDR2 ANQGSEA. The CDR3 here is CSARNPNSPLHF. The DNA for the CDR3 is TGCAGCGCCCGGAACCCAAATTCACCCCTCCACTTT.

The chain joins TRBV2 to TRBJ2-4; 8 bases align to TRBD2. The better agreement between TRBJ2-7 and the DNA end casts doubt on the J call. CDR1 is SNHLY, CDR2 FYNNEI, per germline. CDR3 length: 14 amino acids. The CDR3 bases are TGTGCCAGCAGGAGGGCTAGCGGGTTGGGCGAGCAGTACTTC. Translating gives CASRRASGLGEQYF.

The sample holds a few counts of this clonotype. The rearrangement joins TRBV7-2 to TRBJ1-1; D ambiguous. The CDR3 loop spans 13 amino acids. The germline V gene encodes CDR1 SGHTA and CDR2 FQGNSA. Deletions cut 0 bases from V and 5 bases from J, with 7 bases between. The CDR3 DNA sequence: TGTGCCAGCAGCTTAGCGATGGGTACTGAAGCTTTCTTT. Protein: CASSLAMGTEAFF.

The chain employs TRBV6-6 and TRBJ1-3; D remains ambiguous. Deletions cut 2 bases from V and 12 bases from J, with 14 bases between. The CDR3 consists of 13 residues. Germline lookup yields CDR1 MNHNY and CDR2 SVGAGI (reference sequence). CDR3 coding DNA: TGTGCCAGCAGTTACGGTGGAGGCAGCGGCATATATTTT. It is translated as CASSYGGGSGIYF.